The entry below describes one TCR beta chain. The data are from a study of blood T cell repertoires in COVID-19. Assay used: immunoSEQ multiplex PCR; TCRdb lists only in-frame clones, some missing. The sample records over 25,000 clones, approximately 85% being singletons. The CDR3 spans 15 residues. V was trimmed by 3 bases and J by 3 bases, leaving 11 bases between them. Per germline, CDR1 SNHLY and CDR2 FYNNEI. The V gene is TRBV2, the J gene TRBJ2-2; perhaps TRBD2 as D (5 bases). Sequenced material: peripheral blood. This clonotype was obtained from a human donor in a cohort sampled during active COVID-19. CDR3 amino acids: CASSEGSFYTGELFF. The CDR3 DNA reads as TGTGCCAGCAGTGAGGGGAGCTTTTACACCGGGGAGCTGTTTTTT.